This TCR beta chain is from a study of cytomegalovirus exposure and HLA in healthy donors (dated 2017 in TCRdb). Regarding the research as a whole: In an earlier analysis of under 750 of the donors, about 270 Gb of sequence data and just under 120 million unique TCR beta sequences from 180 million or so T cells were reported. An early release covering around 630 HLA-typed donors comprised around 300 gigabases of sequencing data and 65 million to 100 million unique TCR sequences. The genetic ancestry cluster associated with self-reported Caucasian donors included 81% of the approximately 400 genotyped donors. The study aimed to test whether signatures of past pathogen exposure could be identified by cataloging public T cell receptors. Using immunosequencing, the study profiled T cell repertoires from 500 to 800 subjects and related those repertoires to cytomegalovirus serostatus. In addition to the first cohort of approximately 650 subjects, a separate validation cohort of approximately 130 different subjects was used. High-throughput TCR immunosequencing, statistical association of individual TCRs with disease status, and machine learning were combined to predict cytomegalovirus infection status. A later analysis re-examined previously published TCR beta repertoires from more than 600 donors and added high-resolution HLA genotyping to investigate patterns of TCR occurrence. Rather than using new phenotypic data, the later analysis identified candidate immune exposures from TCR beta sequences and from how often those sequences occurred across donors. An earlier analysis of about 600 of the donors used high-throughput TCR beta sequencing to judge whether each TCR beta V gene segment behaved as functional or pseudogenic. Donor age, sex, ethnicity and CMV serostatus were compiled together with the repertoire data. In a later genetic analysis, genome-wide SNP genotypes for about 55% of the 666 donors were used, and that subset was treated as a discovery cohort. All discovery cohort repertoires had been generated on a single sequencing platform. Class I and class II HLA loci were covered by the typing at four-digit resolution. The number of typed donors differed by locus: about 620-630 for A, B, C, DRB1 and DQB1; 522 for DQA1; 606 for DPA1; and about 450 for DPB1. Roughly 5 DR-DQ haplotypes were handled as single units for association and clustering, since linkage in the cohort was strong. Among about 410 genotyped donors of the cohort, an average of about 240,000 unique TCR beta nucleotide sequences was sequenced per donor, of which 15% to 20% were non-productive.

Only a few counts were recorded for this clone. No cognate antigen has been identified for it. No base-level quality is on record; no much larger clone is a single base apart. The library came from the immunoSEQ multiplex PCR assay. For the multiplex PCR, a mixture combining 60 forward primers for TCR Vbeta segments and 13 reverse primers for TCR Jbeta segments was used. A multiplex PCR assay on genomic DNA amplified the CDR3 region of rearranged TCR beta genes. On the Illumina HiSeq System, the amplified TCR beta libraries were sequenced as 87-base-pair reads. The paper's data handling went like this. A later analysis counted some 74 million unique TCR beta chains across the 600 to 850 repertoires, and some 12 million of these chains were shared by at least two donors. Raw reads were error-corrected and collapsed into unique sequences with a nearest-neighbor algorithm that merged closely related sequences to remove PCR and sequencing errors. Alignment of CDR3 sequences to IMGT reference sequences was used to assign V, D and J gene segments. For a sequence to be retained, a match of at least six nucleotides to both a V gene segment and a J gene segment was required. Rearrangements were called productive when the CDR3 lacked stop codons and stayed in frame with V and J; all others were non-productive. Following IMGT convention, CDR3 was defined as the stretch from the second conserved V-encoded cysteine up to the conserved J-encoded phenylalanine. The earlier analysis of 500 to 750 of the donors excluded any sequence lacking an unambiguous match to a single V gene segment. In an earlier analysis of 450 to 700 of the donors, V segments were called functional above 56.7% productive rearrangements and were called segregating when the between-donor standard deviation exceeded 5%. To diagnose cytomegalovirus status from the catalog of TCR beta chain sequences, a statistical classification framework was built. In a later analysis, V and J genes were assigned by comparing TCR nucleotide sequences against IMGT/GENE-DB human TR gene sequences. In a later analysis, CDR3 sequences and most-parsimonious VDJ recombination scenarios were assigned using the TCRdist pipeline. In a later analysis, each TCR beta chain was defined by its CDR3 amino acid sequence together with its V-gene family, and reads lacking a unique V-gene family were excluded. A later analysis removed roughly 590 highly shared, low-generation-probability nucleotide sequences to deal with suspected cross-contamination and a sequencing artifact. In a later analysis, a clonal expansion index was calculated for each public chain from normalized within-repertoire ranks of inferred template counts. Generation probabilities in a later analysis came from a VDJ recombination model fitted to out-of-frame rearrangements, and those results were checked against IGoR. In a later analysis, hypergeometric tests were used to score TCR-TCR, TCR-HLA and TCR-CMV co-occurrence, with a repertoire-size bias correction applied to TCR pairs. A later analysis estimated false discovery rates by permuting HLA or CMV assignments 20 times. In a later analysis, co-occurring TCRs were grouped using DBSCAN, with TCRdist sequence similarity added in when clustering inside HLA-allele-positive subsets. For co-occurrence clustering, repertoires with fewer than 30,000 or more than 120,000 public chains were excluded, along with five or six repertoires with anomalous nucleotide sharing. TCRdb's version of the immuneACCESS table is confined to in-frame rearrangements and falls short of the full clone set. An unresolved V gene accounts for under half of the shortfall where checked; the remainder is of unknown origin. The DNA gave D and trimming, while V, J and clone size come from that table. This sample holds 150,000 to 200,000 clones; approximately 80% were observed only once. The ten largest clones take up approximately 2% of the sample.

The germline V gene provides CDR1 SGHRS and CDR2 YFSETQ. The CDR3 numbers 15 residues from cysteine through phenylalanine. This entry keeps only the CDR3 DNA: 45 bases, framed from base 1. V and J are trimmed by 4 bases and 4 bases, and the gene matches miss 5 bases of the junction. The cohort consisted of approximately 690 healthy bone marrow donors. At the time of sampling, all cohort members were nominally healthy, though unrecorded immune exposures were likely present. The donor was CMV seronegative and belonged to the group of 350 or so seronegative cohort members. Each donor provided a peripheral blood sample, and peripheral blood mononuclear cells were used for TCR beta sequencing. Genomic DNA extraction from the blood cell samples was performed with the Qiagen DNeasy Blood Extraction Kit. General findings and caveats noted by the study authors: HLA typing was unavailable for some donors at each locus, so association tests used only the typed subset. The earlier analysis of some 540 of the donors excluded fewer than 20 rarely observed V segments, including chromosome 9 orphons, because counts were too low. In a later analysis, the rate of TCR association differed among HLA loci, with DRB1 alleles having the most associated TCRs and HLA-C alleles having the fewest. A later analysis found that HLA-associated TCR beta chains were more clonally expanded and had lower generation probabilities than equally common non-associated chains. A further reported finding was that TCR beta sequences accurately predicted the HLA-A and HLA-B alleles for most subjects in the first cohort. A later genetic analysis reported fewer N-insertions in productive TCRs among donors in an Asian-associated ancestry cluster than the roughly 700-donor mean. The 87-base-pair reads could not distinguish some IMGT-functional V segments, including TRBV6-2 and TRBV6-3, so those segments were excluded. In a later analysis, several top co-occurrence clusters were reported to appear linked to parvovirus B19, influenza, CMV and Epstein-Barr virus. While some public TCRs were present in many individuals, most TCR sequences turned up only very rarely across donors. In this cohort, only TCR beta chains were sequenced, and detectable features were limited by the absence of alpha or paired-chain data. Most CMV-associated TCR beta chains appeared to be HLA-restricted in a later analysis, and the HLA associations seemed to be driven largely by CMV exposure. In both the original and validation cohorts, the classifier was reported to diagnose cytomegalovirus status with high specificity and sensitivity. Correlated functional status among segregating V segments might reflect linkage disequilibrium, but an unknown experimental factor could not be ruled out. An earlier analysis of approximately 570 of the donors showed that most TCR beta V segments appeared in productive rearrangements either about 87% or about 30% of the time, which broadly matched IMGT annotations. A cluster of highly shared sequence variants was judged likely to be a technical artifact of the sequencing pipeline. Specific HLA alleles were associated with over 15,000 TCR beta sequences at a false discovery rate of 0.05 in a later analysis. V-gene and J-gene trimming of TCR beta chains was associated with a missense DCLRE1C variant in a later genetic analysis, and the association was replicated in an independent cohort. A few of the identified cytomegalovirus-associated TCR beta chains were confirmed in vitro to be specific for cytomegalovirus antigens. Roughly uniform sequencing depth across donors was assumed in presence/absence analyses, although this assumption may not hold. The authors suggested that the approach could potentially be generalized to other disease states and immunological phenotypes. Assigning TCR associations to individual alleles was difficult when HLA alleles, especially DR and DQ, strongly co-occurred. The study gave a list of over 150 TCR beta chains associated with cytomegalovirus. CMV serostatus was the only immune exposure information available for the cohort.

This receptor was taken from a woman between 18 and 30 years old in good health and CMV-seronegative. The sample comprised PBMCs. This sequence uses TRBV5-1 and TRBJ2-5; 12 central bases correspond to TRBD2. The DNA is TGCGCCAGCAGCGTCGGGACTAGCGGGTTAGAGACCCAGTACTTC. Translation gives CASSVGTSGLETQYF. The variable domain in full, with residues beyond the CDR3 obtained from the reference TRBV5-1 and TRBJ2-5 genes, is KAGVTQTPRYLIKTRGQQVTLSCSPISGHRSVSWYQQTPGQGLQFLFEYFSETQRNKGNFPGRFSGRQFSNSRSEMNVSTLELGDSALYLCASSVGTSGLETQYFGPGTRLLVL.